The 19 T cell receptor beta chains below come from one sample, sequenced in a study of T cell repertoires in cytomegalovirus infection. TCRdb fed the reads into MiXCR, producing one record per CDR3 protein. The repertoire includes more than 85,000 distinct CDR3 sequences, 23% of them detected once, and about 39% sits in the top ten. The material sequenced was CD8+ T cells from PBMCs. Every receptor here comes from a human donor in good health (CMV status not recorded). Some clones in this sample may be carry-over from other donors' samples.

V is TRBV4-3 and J is TRBJ1-1, with a possible D match to TRBD1 (5 bases). V lost 2 bases and J 5 bases, leaving 15 bases between the germline ends. CDR3 length: 15 amino acids. Looked up from germline, CDR1 is LGHNA and CDR2 is YSLEER. The CDR3 spells CASSQSSWGATEAFF. CDR3 nucleotide sequence: TGCGCCAGCAGCCAAAGTTCCTGGGGCGCGACTGAAGCTTTCTTT.

The chain is built from TRBV28 and TRBJ1-2; no reliable D call. CDR3 length equals 13 residues. The ends were cut back, 4 bases at V and 4 bases at J, with 10 bases in the middle. The germline V gene encodes CDR1 MDHEN and CDR2 SYDVKM. The CDR3, as DNA: TGTGCCAGCAGTTCGGGGTCCCTCTATGGCTACACCTTC. It codes for CASSSGSLYGYTF.

This chain uses TRBV27 with TRBJ2-1, with TRBD2 as a possible D gene (6 bases). The V gene's germline CDR1 is MNHEY and CDR2 SMNVEV (reference sequence). V lost 3 bases and J lost 5, with 11 bases in between. This CDR3 has 14 residues. CDR3 amino acids: CASSFGGVDNEQFF. Written as DNA, the CDR3 is TGTGCCAGCAGTTTCGGCGGGGTCGACAATGAGCAGTTCTTC.

The chain links TRBV9 to TRBJ1-1; D not certain. In germline, CDR1 is SGDLS, CDR2 YYNGEE. CDR3 size: 14 residues. The ends were cut back, 0 bases at V and 3 bases at J, with 9 bases in the middle. Here the CDR3 reads CASSVVPGDTEAFF. Here the CDR3 DNA reads TGTGCCAGCAGCGTAGTTCCGGGTGACACTGAAGCTTTCTTT.

This clonotype was counted a few times. The chain uses TRBV28 and TRBJ1-3; no firm D call. The CDR3 consists of 17 residues. Germline CDR1 reads MDHEN; CDR2 reads SYDVKM. Trimming left V 6 bases short and J 1 base short, with 19 bases between. The CDR3 DNA is TGTGCCAGCAGATCCCGGTCTTCGGTGCCATCTGGAAACACCATATATTTT. It encodes CASRSRSSVPSGNTIYF.

The chain combines TRBV5-1 with TRBJ2-7; 13 bases map to TRBD2. The germline CDR1 and CDR2 sequences are SGHRS and YFSETQ. This CDR3 region has 15 residues. Unmatched junction bases numbered 8, after V lost 4 bases and J lost 7 bases. CDR3 in amino acids: CASSRGLAGEREQYF. The CDR3 nucleotides read TGCGCCAGCAGCCGCGGACTAGCGGGAGAGAGGGAGCAGTACTTC.

The chain couples TRBV28 to TRBJ2-1, with D unresolved. Germline V lookup: CDR1 MDHEN, CDR2 SYDVKM. Trimming removed 3 bases at V and 8 bases at J, with 17 bases between. The CDR3 spans 15 residues. The CDR3 bases are TGTGCCAGCAGTTTGAACCCCCGAAGGGTAGATGAGCAGTTCTTC. Protein sequence: CASSLNPRRVDEQFF.

The chain combines TRBV7-3 with TRBJ2-1; 14 bases line up with TRBD2. V dropped 5 bases and J dropped 10; count of bases not matched to a gene: 7. Germline V gene data show CDR1 as SGHTA and CDR2 as FQGTGA. There are 15 residues in the CDR3. The CDR3 bases are TGTGCCAGCAGCCCGGACGGGACTAGCGGGGGCGAGCAGTTCTTC. This sequence encodes CASSPDGTSGGEQFF. Full variable domain (remainder filled in from reference TRBV7-3 and TRBJ2-1): GAGVSQTPSNKVTEKGKYVELRCDPISGHTALYWYRQSLGQGPEFLIYFQGTGAADDSGLPNDRFFAVRPEGSVSTLKIQRTERGDSAVYLCASSPDGTSGGEQFFGPGTRLTVL.

The rearrangement uses TRBV28 and TRBJ2-1; 9 positions agree with TRBD1. The CDR3 contains 18 residues. Per the germline V gene, CDR1 is MDHEN and CDR2 is SYDVKM. After removal of 3 bases from V and 0 bases from J, the junction contained 9 bases not matched to a gene. For the CDR3, the DNA is TGTGCCAGCAGTTTCACATACCAGACAGGGGGCTCCTACAATGAGCAGTTCTTC. Protein: CASSFTYQTGGSYNEQFF.

This clonotype was observed many times. The chain employs TRBV7-6 and TRBJ2-1; D may correspond to TRBD1 or TRBD2 (6 bases each). With 1 base removed from V and 8 bases from J, the gap between germline ends came to 15 bases. Per the germline V gene, CDR1 is SGHVS and CDR2 is FNYEAQ. This CDR3 spans 15 amino acids. In DNA form, the CDR3 reads TGTGCCAGCAGCTTAGATGAGTGGGGGGCATATGAGCAGTTCTTC. This gives the protein CASSLDEWGAYEQFF.

In this sample, this clonotype turned up a few times. The rearrangement joins TRBV6-2 or TRBV6-3 to TRBJ2-6, with D tentatively TRBD1 (6 bases). V was shortened by 5 bases and J by 4 bases, with 12 bases between the two germline ends. Germline V CDR1 and CDR2: MNHEY, SVGEGT. The CDR3 length is 15 residues. CDR3 nucleotide sequence: TGTGCCAGCAGTGAAACAGGGTCCGGGGCCAACGTCCTGACTTTC. It translates to CASSETGSGANVLTF.

This clonotype was picked up many times. The chain uses TRBV7-2 and TRBJ2-3; D unresolved. The CDR3 has 17 amino acids. Germline V lookup: CDR1 SGHTA, CDR2 FQGNSA. Trimming left V 5 bases short and J 4 bases short, with 22 bases between. CDR3 DNA sequence: TGTGCCAGCAGCCAACGTCTAACCCTTAAGCTCGCAGATACGCAGTATTTT. Its protein product is CASSQRLTLKLADTQYF.

The chain carries TRBV5-1 and TRBJ2-5; no reliable D call. CDR3 length: 15 amino acids. Trimming took off 5 bases at V and 1 base at J, with 15 bases between the two ends. Germline CDR1 and CDR2: SGHRS and YFSETQ. CDR3 bases: TGCGCCAGCAGTCGGCTGGACGGATTCCAAGAGACCCAGTACTTC. Protein sequence: CASSRLDGFQETQYF.

V and J are TRBV7-6 and TRBJ2-1; TRBD1 is a possible D gene (5 bases). V was cut by 5 bases and J by 6 bases, with 11 bases left in between. The CDR3 spans 13 residues. CDR1 is SGHVS and CDR2 is FNYEAQ in the germline V gene. The CDR3 coding sequence is TGTGCCAGCAGCCCCAGACAGTTCAATGAGCAGTTCTTC. Translated: CASSPRQFNEQFF. The full variable domain, with the rest looked up from reference TRBV7-6 and TRBJ2-1, is GAGVSQSPRYKVTKRGQDVALRCDPISGHVSLYWYRQALGQGPEFLTYFNYEAQQDKSGLPNDRFSAERPEGSISTLTIQRTEQRDSAMYRCASSPRQFNEQFFGPGTRLTVL.

The rearrangement joins TRBV15 to TRBJ2-3, with D perhaps TRBD2 (6 bases). Germline CDR1 and CDR2: LNHNV and YYDKDF (reference sequence). Trimming pared 5 bases from V and 2 bases from J, leaving 14 bases between. The CDR3 has 15 residues. DNA for the CDR3: TGTGCCACCAGCTACCGCGGGAAACACACAGATACGCAGTATTTT. Translation gives CATSYRGKHTDTQYF.

J is TRBJ2-5 and V is TRBV10-3; D possibly corresponds to TRBD2 (5 bases). The germline gives CDR1 ENHRY, CDR2 SYGVKD. Trimming took off 4 bases at V and 7 bases at J, with 16 bases between the two ends. The CDR3 is made up of 14 amino acids. CDR3 in DNA: TGTGCCATCAGTGGTCCTAGCCTGGCCGGGACCCAGTACTTC. Translated: CAISGPSLAGTQYF.

V gene TRBV28 combines with J gene TRBJ1-4; possible D gene TRBD1, 5 bases. This CDR3 spans 14 amino acids. Looked up from germline, CDR1 is MDHEN and CDR2 is SYDVKM. V lost 2 bases to trimming and J lost 7 bases, with 11 bases between them. DNA for the CDR3: TGTGCCAGCAGTTTAATCGGGGGAGGTGAAAAACTGTTTTTT. It is translated as CASSLIGGGEKLFF.

The V gene is TRBV28, the J gene TRBJ1-5, with D maybe TRBD1 (6 bases). The V end lost 2 bases, the J end lost 3 bases, and 11 bases lay between the germline ends. Per germline, CDR1 MDHEN and CDR2 SYDVKM. This CDR3 region has 15 residues. The DNA for the CDR3 is TGTGCCAGCAGTTTACTCCGGGACAACAATCAGCCCCAGCATTTT. Encoded protein: CASSLLRDNNQPQHF.

This clonotype was picked up a small number of times. The CDR3 bases are TGCAGTGCTAGAGATTCTCAGCCCCAGCATTTT. Translation gives CSARDSQPQHF. V gene TRBV20-1 combines with J gene TRBJ1-5; D is undetermined. Germline loops: CDR1 DFQATT, CDR2 SNEGSKA (reference sequence). The V end lost 0 bases, the J end lost 6 bases, and 3 bases lay between the germline ends. CDR3 length equals 11 residues.